Below, 20 T cell receptor beta chains from the same sample are listed, as sequenced in a study of identifying expanded T cells in peripheral blood. TCRdb's copy holds only in-frame clones and misses some; the assay was immunoSEQ multiplex PCR. The sample carries some 93,000 clones, about 88% recorded once. Specimen: blood. These receptors were collected from a person aged 18 to 75 in good health.

The chain joins TRBV9 to TRBJ1-5; TRBD1 might be the D (5 bases). CDR1 is SGDLS and CDR2 is YYNGEE in the germline V gene. The germline V and J ends were trimmed by 3 bases and 1 base, with 20 bases remaining between them. The CDR3 extends over 18 amino acids. In nucleotides, the CDR3 is TGTGCCAGCAGCGAGCCTCGGGGCCGGGGGAGAAGCAATCAGCCCCAGCATTTT. Translating gives CASSEPRGRGRSNQPQHF. Looking up the rest from reference TRBV9 and TRBJ1-5 gives the full variable domain: DSGVTQTPKHLITATGQRVTLRCSPRSGDLSVYWYQQSLDQGLQFLIQYYNGEERAKGNILERFSAQQFPDLHSELNLSSLELGDSALYFCASSEPRGRGRSNQPQHFGDGTRLSIL.

The sample holds one count of this clone. The chain employs TRBV28 and TRBJ2-2; TRBD1 might be the D (6 bases). Germline CDR1 reads MDHEN; CDR2 reads SYDVKM. The CDR3 is 15 residues long. V was pared by 3 bases and J by 4 bases, with 12 bases between. The CDR3 region is CASSFHRESTGELFF. The DNA of the CDR3 is TGTGCCAGCAGTTTCCACAGGGAGAGCACCGGGGAGCTGTTTTTT.

The rearrangement uses TRBV19 and TRBJ1-3; TRBD1 agrees at 7 bases. CDR1 is LNHDA, CDR2 SQIVND, per germline (reference sequence). J was trimmed by 0 bases and V by 3 bases; bases with no gene match: 2. This CDR3 comprises 15 residues. CDR3 sequence (DNA): TGTGCCAGTAGTATGGGACAGCTCTCTGGAAACACCATATATTTT. Translated: CASSMGQLSGNTIYF.

The sample holds a few counts of this clone. The chain uses TRBV6-5 and TRBJ1-5; D might be TRBD1 (5 bases). This CDR3 has 14 residues. V lost 2 bases and J 3 bases, leaving 8 bases between the germline ends. Germline V CDR1 and CDR2: MNHEY, SVGAGI. The CDR3 here is CASSYTGNNQPQHF. In DNA, the CDR3 is TGTGCCAGCAGTTACACAGGTAACAATCAGCCCCAGCATTTT.

The chain is built from TRBV5-4 and TRBJ1-2, with TRBD1 identical over 7 bases. The junction had 11 bases not matched to a gene; V was cut back by 6 bases and J by 3 bases. Germline loops: CDR1 SGHNT, CDR2 YYREEE (reference sequence). CDR3 size: 15 residues. The CDR3 sequence: CASTFGGGGDYGYTF. The CDR3, as DNA: TGTGCCAGCACTTTTGGAGGGGGCGGCGACTATGGCTACACCTTC.

The chain is built from TRBV5-1 and TRBJ2-3; D is perhaps TRBD2 (5 bases). Trimming left V 0 bases short and J 5 bases short, with 13 bases between. This CDR3 has 15 amino acids. CDR1 is SGHRS, CDR2 YFSETQ, per germline. The CDR3 is CASSLDGRTGDTQYF. The CDR3 bases are TGCGCCAGCAGCTTGGATGGTCGGACTGGAGATACGCAGTATTTT.

This chain joins TRBV27 and TRBJ2-3; D is perhaps TRBD1 or TRBD2 (5 bases each). V lost 6 bases and J lost 8, with 18 bases in between. This CDR3 spans 14 amino acids. Germline V CDR1 and CDR2: MNHEY, SMNVEV (reference sequence). DNA of the CDR3: TGTGCCAGCAGGGGGCAGGAGGTTCGTGGTACGCAGTATTTT. It specifies CASRGQEVRGTQYF.

This chain joins TRBV6-1 and TRBJ2-7, with D uncertain. Trimming took 2 bases from V and 6 from J, leaving 8 bases between them. Germline loops: CDR1 MNHNS, CDR2 SASEGT. This CDR3 has 12 residues. This chain's CDR3 is CASSEPHREQYF. In DNA form, the CDR3 reads TGTGCCAGCAGTGAACCCCACCGCGAGCAGTACTTC.

The rearrangement uses TRBV6-4 and TRBJ2-3, with TRBD2 identical over 8 bases. The CDR3 loop spans 16 amino acids. Trimming at V came to 0 bases and at J to 2 bases, leaving 4 bases not matched to a gene. Germline lookup yields CDR1 MRHNA and CDR2 SNTAGT. The CDR3 reads CASSDSAGAHTDTQYF. CDR3 nucleotides: TGTGCCAGCAGTGACTCAGCGGGGGCACACACAGATACGCAGTATTTT.

The V and J genes are TRBV2 and TRBJ2-5, with a possible D match to TRBD1 (6 bases). The DNA end lines up better with TRBJ2-7; the J call may be wrong. The CDR3 has 12 amino acids. Germline assignment: CDR1 SNHLY and CDR2 FYNNEI. The DNA for the CDR3 is TGTGCCATCTCGGACAGCTCCTACGAGCAGTACTTC. Translation: CAISDSSYEQYF.

Here the CDR3 reads CASSVDPSAATIHGYTF. CDR3 DNA: TGTGCCAGCAGCGTAGATCCGTCGGCGGCCACTATTCATGGCTACACCTTC. The V gene is TRBV9, the J gene TRBJ1-2; D not resolved. Trimming cost V 0 bases and J 6 bases, with 21 bases left between them. Germline CDR1 reads SGDLS; CDR2 reads YYNGEE. CDR3 size: 17 residues.

The J gene is TRBJ1-2, the V gene TRBV2; D is unclear. Deletions cut 5 bases from V and 5 bases from J, with 9 bases between. The CDR3 covers 12 residues. The germline gives CDR1 SNHLY, CDR2 FYNNEI. CDR3 DNA sequence: TGTGCCAGCAGTAAGGACGGTTATGGCTACACCTTC. It encodes CASSKDGYGYTF.

The rearrangement links TRBV27 to TRBJ2-2; D is possibly TRBD2 (6 bases). The V gene lost 2 bases and the J gene lost 4 bases, with 8 bases spanning the gap. The CDR3 is 14 amino acids. Germline V gene lookup returns CDR1 MNHEY and CDR2 SMNVEV (reference sequence). The CDR3 DNA reads TGTGCCAGCAGTTTAATCGGGGGCACCGGGGAGCTGTTTTTT. Encoded protein: CASSLIGGTGELFF.

The chain employs TRBV9 and TRBJ1-1, with D unclear. There are 13 residues in the CDR3. CDR1 and CDR2 from the germline V gene are SGDLS and YYNGEE. V was pared by 4 bases and J by 0 bases, with 7 bases between. The CDR3 DNA is TGTGCCAGCAGCCTATTGTTGAACACTGAAGCTTTCTTT. This sequence encodes CASSLLLNTEAFF.

The chain is built from TRBV5-4 and TRBJ2-5, with 8 nucleotides matching TRBD2. The CDR3 extends over 16 amino acids. The junction had 9 bases not matched to a gene; V was cut back by 1 base and J by 4 bases. Germline lookup yields CDR1 SGHNT and CDR2 YYREEE (reference sequence). This CDR3 is CASSLPTGTRRETQYF. In DNA form, the CDR3 reads TGTGCCAGCAGCTTGCCCACGGGGACTAGGAGAGAGACCCAGTACTTC.

The chain employs TRBV20-1 and TRBJ2-5, with D hard to call. The CDR3 covers 9 residues. V was trimmed by 6 bases and J by 9 bases, leaving 8 bases between them. Germline V gene data show CDR1 as DFQATT and CDR2 as SNEGSKA (reference sequence). Here the CDR3 reads CSADLSQYF. The CDR3 nucleotides read TGCAGTGCCGACCTATCCCAGTACTTC.

The chain carries TRBV18 and TRBJ2-3, with a possible D match to TRBD1 (6 bases). This CDR3 spans 16 amino acids. V lost 0 bases, J lost 2 bases, and 12 bases lay in between. The germline V gene has CDR1 KGHSH and CDR2 LQKENI. The CDR3 sequence is CASSPPGRGSTDTQYF. CDR3 in DNA: TGTGCCAGCTCACCACCGGGCAGGGGATCCACAGATACGCAGTATTTT.

The CDR3 spells CASRTGGLYGYTF. CDR3 bases: TGTGCCAGCAGGACAGGGGGCCTCTATGGCTACACCTTC. This chain uses TRBV25-1 with TRBJ1-2; 10 nucleotides match TRBD1. The CDR3 extends over 13 amino acids. The germline V gene has CDR1 MGHDK and CDR2 SYGVNS. The J segment lost 4 bases and the V segment lost 6 bases, leaving 2 bases of the junction unmatched.

The chain carries TRBV20-1 and TRBJ2-5; 8 bases are a match to TRBD1. Germline-derived CDR1 and CDR2 are DFQATT and SNEGSKA (reference sequence). The CDR3 covers 11 residues. V trimming: 4 bases; J trimming: 9 bases; junction bases outside the gene matches: 4. The CDR3 DNA follows: TGCAGTGCTAACAAACAGGGGGCCCAGTACTTC. Translation gives CSANKQGAQYF.

This rearrangement joins TRBV27 to TRBJ2-5; 13 nucleotides line up with TRBD2. The V and J ends lost 3 bases and 3 bases, in that order; junction bases with no gene match: 1. The CDR3 runs to 15 residues. Germline V CDR1 and CDR2: MNHEY, SMNVEV (reference sequence). CDR3 coding DNA: TGTGCCAGCAGTTTCGGGACTAGCGGGAAAGAGACCCAGTACTTC. Its translation is CASSFGTSGKETQYF.